This TCR beta chain was recorded in a study of pediatric ulcerative colitis. During colonoscopy, one to two rectal pinch biopsies were collected. CDR1 and CDR2 (germline): MNHEY, SVGAGI. This CDR3 region has 14 residues. V was clipped by 0 bases and J by 4 bases, with 10 bases between them. This was a survey-level run. Profiling relied on immunoSEQ multiplex PCR, and the TCRdb table lists in-frame clones only, not all of them. The data contain approximately 40,000 clones, around three quarters of them singletons. The rearrangement links TRBV6-5 to TRBJ2-7; possibly TRBD2 for D (5 bases). The TCR was taken from a boy aged 5-17 years with moderate ulcerative colitis. Sequencing was performed on gut tissue. The CDR3 sequence: CASSYSSEGYEQYF. The CDR3 bases are TGTGCCAGCAGTTACTCCTCCGAGGGTTACGAGCAGTACTTC.